This T cell receptor beta chain was captured in a study of T-cell memory formation after mild COVID-19. Details on this clonotype: As yet, its antigen is unknown.

Whole-study results and caveats: Among contracting clones, CD4+ were mainly CM/EM and CD8+ enriched in EMRA.

One entry per CDR3 protein results from TCRdb running MiXCR on the 5' RACE reads. The data contain 400,000 to 550,000 distinct CDR3 sequences, around a quarter of them singletons. The sequenced material came from PBMCs or a T cell subset sorted from them (not recorded which). The receptor was isolated from an adult woman who had mild COVID-19 (a few samples of this study predate the infection). Cell type and time point are not known.

The CDR3 region is CASSVAAQGGTGELFF. The CDR3 region has the DNA TGTGCCAGCAGCGTAGCCGCACAGGGGGGGACCGGGGAGCTGTTTTTT. The chain combines TRBV9 with TRBJ2-2; a possible D gene is TRBD1 (8 bases). V lost 0 bases and J lost 5, with 14 bases in between. CDR1 is SGDLS, CDR2 YYNGEE, per germline. The CDR3 is 16 amino acids.